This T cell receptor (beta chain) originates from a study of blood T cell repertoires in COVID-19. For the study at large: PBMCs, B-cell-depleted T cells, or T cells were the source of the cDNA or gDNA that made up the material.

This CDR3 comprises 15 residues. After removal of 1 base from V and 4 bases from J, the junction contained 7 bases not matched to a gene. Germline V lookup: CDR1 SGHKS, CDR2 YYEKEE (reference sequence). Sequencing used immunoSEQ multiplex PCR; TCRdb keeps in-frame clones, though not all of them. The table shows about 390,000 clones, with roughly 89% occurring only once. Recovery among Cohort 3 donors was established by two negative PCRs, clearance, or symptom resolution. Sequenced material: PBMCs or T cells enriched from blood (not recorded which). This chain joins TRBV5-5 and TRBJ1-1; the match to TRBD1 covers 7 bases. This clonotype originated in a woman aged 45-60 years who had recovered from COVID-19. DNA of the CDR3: TGTGCCAGCAGCTTGAGGCAGGGGGGCGGCACTGAAGCTTTCTTT. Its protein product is CASSLRQGGGTEAFF.